These 14 T cell receptor beta chains came from one sample sequenced in a study of Ad26.COV2.S vaccination and SARS-CoV-2 variants. Method: immunoSEQ multiplex PCR; TCRdb's copy keeps in-frame clones and lacks some. The table has a few hundred thousand clones, 70% to 90% seen once. Treatment indicated: 19 received Ad26.COV2.S at low or high dose, single or two shots; a few received placebo; per-sample allocation not given. The samples were gathered on day 63 after the first injection of vaccine or placebo. The source was peripheral blood, collected in a trial of Ad26.COV2.S vaccine versus placebo. Every receptor here comes from a person aged 18 to 59 who received the Ad26.COV2.S COVID-19 vaccine or a placebo.

V is TRBV6-5 and J is TRBJ1-3; D may be TRBD1 (6 bases). CDR3 length: 14 amino acids. Germline V gene data show CDR1 as MNHEY and CDR2 as SVGAGI. The germline V and J ends were trimmed by 0 bases and 7 bases, with 10 bases remaining between them. The CDR3 protein is CASSYSGASNTIYF. The CDR3 coding sequence is TGTGCCAGCAGTTACTCGGGGGCCAGCAACACCATATATTTT.

The V call is TRBV29-1, the J call TRBJ2-7, with TRBD2 identical over 10 bases. The J call may be in error: the DNA end matches TRBJ2-1 better. The CDR3 is made up of 13 amino acids. Per germline, CDR1 SQVTM and CDR2 ANQGSEA. The CDR3 here is CSVTPSGSNEQFF. CDR3 nucleotides: TGCAGCGTTACTCCTAGCGGGAGCAATGAGCAGTTCTTC.

For this clone: Its ends do not fully match the called genes, so a read error is possible. V gene TRBV7-7 combines with J gene TRBJ2-1, with D unclear. The CDR3 spans 13 residues. The V gene's germline CDR1 is SSHAT and CDR2 FNYEAQ (reference sequence). The chain's CDR3 is CASSLSRVDEQFF. CDR3 bases: TGTGCTAGCAGCTTAAGTAGGGTTGATGAGCAGTTCTTC. The variable domain in full, completed from reference TRBV7-7 and TRBJ2-1, reads GAGVSQSPRYKVTKRGQDVTLRCDPISSHATLYWYQQALGQGPEFLTYFNYEAQPDKSGLPSDRFSAERPEGSISTLTIQRTEQRDSAMYRCASSLSRVDEQFFGPGTRLTVL.

The V call is TRBV10-2, the J call TRBJ1-1; TRBD1 is a possible D gene (6 bases). V was clipped by 5 bases and J by 1 base, with 8 bases between them. The CDR3 sequence is 13 residues long. Per the germline V gene, CDR1 is WSHSY and CDR2 is SAAADI. Here the CDR3 reads CASSQQGNTEAFF. CDR3 coding DNA: TGCGCCAGCAGTCAACAGGGGAACACTGAAGCTTTCTTT.

The genes are TRBV6-4 and TRBJ2-1; 8 bases fit TRBD2. CDR3 length equals 16 residues. Unmatched junction bases numbered 7, after V lost 2 bases and J lost 4 bases. Germline CDR1 is MRHNA and CDR2 is SNTAGT. This chain's CDR3 is CASSDSPSGRYNEQFF. DNA for the CDR3: TGTGCCAGCAGTGACAGTCCTAGCGGGCGGTACAATGAGCAGTTCTTC.

This clone showed up just a few times. The chain has TRBV6-6 and TRBJ1-4, with 7 bases fitting TRBD1. Germline V gene lookup returns CDR1 MNHNY and CDR2 SVGAGI (reference sequence). CDR3 length: 13 amino acids. Unmatched junction bases numbered 5, after V lost 9 bases and J lost 4 bases. The CDR3 sequence: CASMTGYNEKLFF. CDR3 nucleotide sequence: TGTGCCAGTATGACAGGGTATAATGAAAAACTGTTTTTT.

CDR3: CASSPVSGGANYGYTF. In DNA, the CDR3 is TGTGCCAGCAGCCCCGTATCCGGAGGGGCGAACTATGGCTACACCTTC. This sequence joins TRBV11-2 and TRBJ1-2, with D maybe TRBD1 (5 bases). Looked up from germline, CDR1 is SGHAT and CDR2 is FQNNGV. Trimming removed 5 bases from V and 2 bases from J, with 18 bases in between. The CDR3 is 16 residues long.

The chain carries TRBV27 and TRBJ2-5; D ambiguous. The V end lost 3 bases, the J end lost 5 bases, and 10 bases lay between the germline ends. This CDR3 has 13 residues. Germline-derived CDR1 and CDR2 are MNHEY and SMNVEV (reference sequence). The CDR3 reads CASSFFPGETQYF. DNA of the CDR3: TGTGCCAGCAGTTTTTTCCCCGGGGAGACCCAGTACTTC.

This clone came up once. Other DNA sequences in the sample encode the same CDR3. The V call is TRBV28, the J call TRBJ2-7; D uncertain. The CDR3 length is 13 residues. The V end was cut by 2 bases, the J end by 2 bases, with 7 bases between. Germline loops: CDR1 MDHEN, CDR2 SYDVKM. The CDR3: CASSLVSPYEQYF. DNA of the CDR3: TGTGCCAGCAGTTTAGTCAGCCCCTACGAGCAGTACTTC.

The chain recombines TRBV30 with TRBJ2-3; possible D gene TRBD1, 5 bases. Germline CDR1 GTSNPN, CDR2 SVGIG (reference sequence). V lost 7 bases to trimming and J lost 1 base, with 6 bases between them. This CDR3 is built from 11 residues. The CDR3 here is CASTGTDTQYF. Written as DNA, the CDR3 is TGTGCCTCGACAGGCACAGATACGCAGTATTTT.

This chain joins TRBV28 and TRBJ1-4; D may be TRBD1 (5 bases). Trimming took 6 bases from V and 4 from J, leaving 18 bases between them. There are 16 residues in the CDR3. Germline-derived CDR1 and CDR2 are MDHEN and SYDVKM. The CDR3 sequence is CASSFAWDPLNEKLFF. CDR3 sequence (DNA): TGTGCCAGCAGCTTCGCGTGGGACCCACTTAATGAAAAACTGTTTTTT.

This chain connects TRBV7-2 to TRBJ2-5; no clear D. Germline V lookup: CDR1 SGHTA, CDR2 FQGNSA. Trimming removed 5 bases at V and 2 bases at J, with 15 bases between. CDR3 length: 15 residues. CDR3 DNA sequence: TGTGCCAGCAGCCGTAAGTTAGCAGAACAAGAGACCCAGTACTTC. Translating it yields CASSRKLAEQETQYF.

The gene calls are TRBV7-2 and TRBJ1-5, with D maybe TRBD1 (6 bases). V lost 5 bases to trimming and J lost 0 bases, with 17 bases between them. Germline V CDR1 and CDR2: SGHTA, FQGNSA. The CDR3 extends over 17 amino acids. CDR3 residues: CASSPMGGAVSNQPQHF. The DNA of the CDR3 is TGTGCCAGCAGCCCAATGGGGGGGGCGGTTAGCAATCAGCCCCAGCATTTT.

The CDR3 region has the DNA TGTGCCAGCAGCCAAGATTCGAACAGGGGGCTCAACACTGAAGCTTTCTTT. Its translation is CASSQDSNRGLNTEAFF. The chain combines TRBV4-2 with TRBJ1-1; TRBD1 agrees at 9 bases. Germline V gives CDR1 LGHNA, CDR2 YNFKEQ. The CDR3 has 17 residues. Unmatched junction bases numbered 7, after V lost 0 bases and J lost 2 bases.